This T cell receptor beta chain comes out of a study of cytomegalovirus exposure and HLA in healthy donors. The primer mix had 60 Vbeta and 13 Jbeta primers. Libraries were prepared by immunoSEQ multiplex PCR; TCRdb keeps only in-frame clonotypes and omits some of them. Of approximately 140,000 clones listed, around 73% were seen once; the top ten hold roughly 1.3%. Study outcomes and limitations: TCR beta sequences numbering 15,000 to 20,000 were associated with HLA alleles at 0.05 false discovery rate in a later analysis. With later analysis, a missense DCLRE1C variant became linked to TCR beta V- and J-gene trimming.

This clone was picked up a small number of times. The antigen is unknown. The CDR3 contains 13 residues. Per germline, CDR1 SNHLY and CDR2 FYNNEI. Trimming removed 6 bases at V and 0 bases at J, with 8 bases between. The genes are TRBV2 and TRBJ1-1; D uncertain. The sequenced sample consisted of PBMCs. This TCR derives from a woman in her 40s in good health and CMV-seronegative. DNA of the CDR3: TGTGCCAGCAGGCAGGATCTGAACACTGAAGCTTTCTTT. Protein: CASRQDLNTEAFF.